The 29 T cell receptor beta chains listed next were all sequenced from one sample in a study of patients and donors after allogeneic stem cell transplantation. TCRdb processed the RT-PCR reads anew with MiXCR; each CDR3 protein has one entry. Of 200,000 to 250,000 distinct CDR3 sequences listed, 13% to 15% are singletons. Material for sequencing was blood, either unsorted or a sorted T cell fraction (not recorded which). The source is a human donor who was either an allogeneic HSCT recipient or a stem cell or donor lymphocyte infusion donor (not recorded which). It is not recorded whose cells these are; they may come from a transplant donor.

This clonotype was seen a few times. This chain joins TRBV20-1 and TRBJ2-7, with D perhaps matching TRBD1 (5 bases). Trimming stripped 3 bases from V and 1 base from J, with 16 bases between. CDR1 is DFQATT, CDR2 SNEGSKA, per germline (reference sequence). The CDR3 runs 15 residues. DNA of the CDR3: TGCAGTGCTAGCTTCGGCTCAGGGATTTCCTACGAGCAGTACTTC. Protein sequence: CSASFGSGISYEQYF.

For the CDR3, the DNA is TGCGCCAGCAAAGCTGGAAAAGGCCAGACCCAGTACTTC. Translation gives CASKAGKGQTQYF. V is TRBV5-1 and J is TRBJ2-5; no reliable D call. With 6 bases removed from V and 6 bases from J, the gap between germline ends came to 15 bases. CDR1 and CDR2 from the germline V gene are SGHRS and YFSETQ. The CDR3 has 13 residues.

The table lists this clonotype with a few counts. V usage is TRBV4-1 and J usage is TRBJ2-7; the D gene is possibly TRBD1 (6 bases). This CDR3 spans 14 amino acids. V shed 0 bases and J shed 4 bases, with 10 bases lying between them. Germline V lookup: CDR1 MGHRA, CDR2 YSYEKL. CDR3 bases: TGCGCCAGCAGCCAAGATGGTCAGGGGTACGAGCAGTACTTC. As protein: CASSQDGQGYEQYF.

This sequence joins TRBV12-3 or TRBV12-4 and TRBJ1-3; tentatively, D is TRBD1 (6 bases). The V end was cut by 3 bases, the J end by 0 bases, with 9 bases between. The CDR3 consists of 15 residues. In nucleotides, the CDR3 is TGTGCCAGCAGTTTTGGACAGCTCTCTGGAAACACCATATATTTT. Translating gives CASSFGQLSGNTIYF.

A few counts support this clonotype. The chain joins TRBV5-1 to TRBJ2-5; no firm D call. V shed 3 bases and J shed 2 bases, with 5 bases lying between them. The germline gives CDR1 SGHRS, CDR2 YFSETQ. The CDR3 spans 12 residues. CDR3 sequence: CASSSSQETQYF. For the CDR3, the DNA is TGCGCCAGCAGCTCCTCACAAGAGACCCAGTACTTC.

This clonotype was counted between two and nine times. The DNA of the CDR3 is TGTGCCAGCAGCGTATCCACTAGCGGGCAAGAGACCCAGTACTTC. This codes for CASSVSTSGQETQYF. The rearrangement links TRBV9 to TRBJ2-5; 9 positions match TRBD2. The CDR3 contains 15 residues. Germline V lookup: CDR1 SGDLS, CDR2 YYNGEE. V was pared by 1 base and J by 2 bases, with 3 bases of the junction left unmatched.

This clonotype was found a few times. V usage is TRBV9 and J usage is TRBJ2-1; 7 bases match TRBD2. Germline trimming cut 0 bases from V and 8 bases from J; bases unmatched to any gene: 8. Germline lookup yields CDR1 SGDLS and CDR2 YYNGEE. The CDR3 is made up of 15 amino acids. As DNA, the CDR3 is TGTGCCAGCAGCGTAGTGGGACTACCTTCCGATGAGCAGTTCTTC. Protein sequence: CASSVVGLPSDEQFF.

This clonotype was observed a few times. This chain joins TRBV7-9 and TRBJ1-1, with D possibly being TRBD1 (5 bases). CDR3 length: 15 residues. Between the trimmed V and J ends, which lost 4 bases and 3 bases, there was a span of 15 bases. CDR1 and CDR2 from the germline V gene are SEHNR and FQNEAQ (reference sequence). CDR3 DNA sequence: TGTGCCAGCAGCTCATTGCACTGGGGGGACACTGAAGCTTTCTTT. It translates to CASSSLHWGDTEAFF.

This clonotype was counted many times. The rearrangement joins TRBV10-3 to TRBJ1-3; maybe TRBD1 (6 bases). Germline V gives CDR1 ENHRY, CDR2 SYGVKD. The CDR3 is made up of 16 amino acids. V lost 2 bases to trimming and J lost 0 bases, with 11 bases between them. The CDR3 is CAISEEGDNSGNTIYF. The DNA of the CDR3 is TGTGCCATCAGTGAGGAGGGGGACAACTCTGGAAACACCATATATTTT.

Ten or more counts support this clonotype. The chain employs TRBV12-3 or TRBV12-4 and TRBJ2-3, with D tentatively TRBD1 or TRBD2 (6 bases each). Trimming left V 3 bases short and J 1 base short, with 26 bases between. There are 20 residues in the CDR3. The CDR3 coding sequence is TGTGCCAGCAGTTTTGGCCAAACATGGGGGCGGGGAACTCGCACAGATACGCAGTATTTT. Encoded protein: CASSFGQTWGRGTRTDTQYF.

This clonotype was seen ten or more times. The CDR3 DNA is TGTGCCAGCAGCTTAGGGGACAGGGGGCATCGGGAAAAACTGTTTTTT. Its protein is CASSLGDRGHREKLFF. V and J are TRBV7-2 and TRBJ1-4; 12 bases match TRBD1. The germline V gene has CDR1 SGHTA and CDR2 FQGNSA. The V segment lost 1 base and the J segment 8 bases; nucleotides outside the gene matches: 5. CDR3 length: 16 amino acids.

To note about this clonotype: This may be a read error: a much more frequent sequence differs by one nucleotide. This chain uses TRBV5-1 with TRBJ2-1; 13 positions agree with TRBD2. The V gene's germline CDR1 is SGHRS and CDR2 YFSETQ. The CDR3 has 15 residues. This CDR3 reads CAGSFGLAGANEQFF. The CDR3 bases are TGCGCCGGCAGCTTCGGACTAGCGGGAGCGAATGAGCAGTTCTTC.

This clonotype was observed a handful of times. V gene TRBV5-1 combines with J gene TRBJ2-2, with D unresolved. V was cut by 1 base and J by 3 bases, with 7 bases left in between. The germline V gene encodes CDR1 SGHRS and CDR2 YFSETQ. The CDR3 is 14 residues long. As DNA, the CDR3 is TGCGCCAGCAGCTTGTCAAGACACACCGGGGAGCTGTTTTTT. Its protein product is CASSLSRHTGELFF.

This clonotype came up a few times. This chain uses TRBV28 with TRBJ1-1, with a weak D call TRBD1 (5 bases). Germline V gene sequence: CDR1 MDHEN, CDR2 SYDVKM. The CDR3 length is 15 residues. V lost 7 bases and J 4 bases, leaving 19 bases between the germline ends. For the CDR3, the DNA is TGTGCCAGCACGCTCAAGGAGGGGAGGCGCACTGAAGCTTTCTTT. Translation gives CASTLKEGRRTEAFF.

This clonotype was counted many times. The rearrangement joins TRBV29-1 to TRBJ1-4; D uncertain. Germline values: CDR1 SQVTM, CDR2 ANQGSEA. V was shortened by 6 bases and J by 8 bases, with 10 bases between the two germline ends. The length of the CDR3 is 11 residues. CDR3 sequence (DNA): TGCAGCGTAGGGTCGGGGGAAAAACTGTTTTTT. Translation: CSVGSGEKLFF.

In this sample, this clonotype turned up many times. The chain has TRBV20-1 and TRBJ1-4; TRBD1 is a possible D gene (5 bases). Germline values: CDR1 DFQATT, CDR2 SNEGSKA (reference sequence). Trimming removed 6 bases at V and 7 bases at J, with 18 bases between. This CDR3 contains 14 residues. The CDR3 protein is CSALRGPTLEKLFF. CDR3 sequence (DNA): TGCAGTGCCCTACGGGGACCTACCCTTGAAAAACTGTTTTTT.

This clonotype appeared many times. Written as DNA, the CDR3 is TGTGCCAGCAGTTTATTCGAGGCGAAAAACAATGAGCAGTTCTTC. It codes for CASSLFEAKNNEQFF. V is TRBV27 and J is TRBJ2-1; D is unclear. CDR3 size: 15 residues. V lost 1 base and J 5 bases, leaving 12 bases between the germline ends. Germline assignment: CDR1 MNHEY and CDR2 SMNVEV (reference sequence).

A few counts support this clonotype. V gene TRBV20-1 combines with J gene TRBJ2-7, with a weak D call TRBD2 (7 bases). Looked up from germline, CDR1 is DFQATT and CDR2 is SNEGSKA (reference sequence). CDR3 length: 12 residues. In DNA form, the CDR3 reads TGCAGGATAAAGAGGGGGGGCTACGAGCAGTACTTC. Protein sequence: CRIKRGGYEQYF.

The gene calls are TRBV7-3 and TRBJ2-5; 8 bases fit TRBD2. This CDR3 has 15 amino acids. V shed 2 bases and J 5 bases; nucleotides not matched to a gene: 7. Germline loops: CDR1 SGHTA, CDR2 FQGTGA. CDR3 in DNA: TGTGCCAGCAGCTTAGGACGGGGGACTAGTGAGACCCAGTACTTC. Translated, it gives CASSLGRGTSETQYF.

The chain uses TRBV20-1 and TRBJ2-1; maybe TRBD2 (6 bases). Germline CDR1 and CDR2: DFQATT and SNEGSKA (reference sequence). V dropped 1 base and J dropped 5 bases, with 18 bases sitting between them. The CDR3 extends over 16 amino acids. CDR3 residues: CSARAPMGGRDNEQFF. The CDR3 DNA reads TGCAGTGCTAGAGCCCCCATGGGGGGAAGGGACAATGAGCAGTTCTTC.

The chain joins TRBV19 to TRBJ2-1; D is ambiguous. Germline V gene sequence: CDR1 LNHDA, CDR2 SQIVND (reference sequence). This CDR3 contains 12 residues. Deletions cut 4 bases from V and 6 bases from J, with 7 bases between. The CDR3 spells CASSTKINEQFF. The CDR3 coding sequence is TGTGCCAGTAGTACGAAGATCAATGAGCAGTTCTTC.

The chain carries TRBV6-1 and TRBJ1-2; possibly TRBD1 for D (6 bases). The CDR3 covers 11 residues. CDR1 MNHNS and CDR2 SASEGT come from the germline V gene. Between the trimmed V and J ends, which lost 7 bases and 7 bases, there was a span of 10 bases. The CDR3 is CASTQGSGYTF. CDR3 DNA: TGTGCCAGCACCCAGGGGTCTGGCTACACCTTC.

This chain uses TRBV27 with TRBJ1-1; D is unclear. Deletions cut 5 bases from V and 1 base from J, with 8 bases between. The CDR3 has 13 residues. Germline V CDR1 and CDR2: MNHEY, SMNVEV (reference sequence). CDR3 amino acids: CASSPRQNTEAFF. Written as DNA, the CDR3 is TGTGCCAGCAGTCCTAGACAGAACACTGAAGCTTTCTTT.

The chain uses TRBV20-1 and TRBJ1-5; D perhaps matches TRBD1 (6 bases). The CDR3 has 13 amino acids. Germline V gene sequence: CDR1 DFQATT, CDR2 SNEGSKA (reference sequence). The ends were cut back, 4 bases at V and 4 bases at J, with 11 bases in the middle. CDR3 sequence: CSANGQSNQPQHF. In DNA, the CDR3 is TGCAGTGCTAACGGACAGTCGAATCAGCCCCAGCATTTT.

The chain couples TRBV7-8 to TRBJ1-6, with D unclear. CDR1 and CDR2 from the germline V gene are SGHVS and FQNEAQ. The CDR3 sequence is 14 residues long. V shed 5 bases and J shed 8 bases, with 13 bases lying between them. CDR3 DNA sequence: TGTGCCAGCAGCGCCGGGATTCATGATTCACCCCTCCACTTT. Translated: CASSAGIHDSPLHF.

V is TRBV20-1 and J is TRBJ2-3; no reliable D call. This CDR3 comprises 11 residues. Germline V CDR1 and CDR2: DFQATT, SNEGSKA (reference sequence). The germline V and J ends were trimmed by 0 bases and 3 bases, with 1 base remaining between them. CDR3 DNA: TGCAGTGCTAGAGATACAGATACGCAGTATTTT. This sequence encodes CSARDTDTQYF.

As DNA, the CDR3 is TGTGCCAGCAGCCAAGATCTTTTAGGGTTGAACACTGAAGCTTTCTTT. Its protein product is CASSQDLLGLNTEAFF. The J gene is TRBJ1-1, the V gene TRBV14; D is ambiguous. V lost 0 bases and J lost 0, with 11 bases in between. The CDR3 covers 16 residues. Germline CDR1 and CDR2: SGHDN and FVKESK.

Details on this clonotype: Just one base apart from a much larger clone, this may be a read error. The chain carries TRBV20-1 and TRBJ1-1, with D unclear. V was pared by 2 bases and J by 4 bases, with 11 bases between. CDR1 is DFQATT, CDR2 SNEGSKA, per germline (reference sequence). The CDR3 totals 13 residues. For the CDR3, the DNA is TGCAGTGCTAGACATCGGGCAACCACTGAAGCTTTCTTT. It codes for CSARHRATTEAFF.

This clonotype was detected only a few times. The V and J genes are TRBV6-1 and TRBJ2-7, with D tentatively TRBD1 (6 bases). Germline lookup yields CDR1 MNHNS and CDR2 SASEGT. This CDR3 comprises 16 residues. V lost 1 base and J lost 4, with 17 bases in between. The CDR3 reads CASSEELGALGYEQYF. The CDR3 bases are TGTGCCAGCAGTGAAGAATTGGGGGCTCTTGGGTACGAGCAGTACTTC.